This passage covers 18 T cell receptor beta chains from one sample sequenced in a study of blood T cell repertoires in COVID-19. The assay was immunoSEQ multiplex PCR, and TCRdb's table has in-frame clones only and misses some. The sample shows about 180,000 clones, about 80% of them seen only once. Sequences were obtained from peripheral blood. These receptors were taken from a human donor in a cohort sampled during active COVID-19.

A few counts support this clone. The chain recombines TRBV5-4 with TRBJ1-2; D call uncertain. Trimming removed 0 bases at V and 2 bases at J, with 14 bases between. The CDR3 is 16 residues long. From germline, CDR1 is SGHNT and CDR2 YYREEE (reference sequence). CDR3 sequence (DNA): TGTGCCAGCAGCTTGGAAGTCGAGGCATTCAACTATGGCTACACCTTC. This translates into CASSLEVEAFNYGYTF.

This chain connects TRBV14 to TRBJ2-3; no firm D call. Germline values: CDR1 SGHDN, CDR2 FVKESK. V lost 2 bases to trimming and J lost 5 bases, with 14 bases between them. The CDR3 has 15 amino acids. CDR3 DNA: TGTGCCAGCAGCCAACTACGGAGCACCCGAGATACGCAGTATTTT. Its translation is CASSQLRSTRDTQYF.

The CDR3 region has the DNA TGTGCCAGCATTCCCGGCGGACAGGGAGCCTACGAGCAGTACTTC. Translating gives CASIPGGQGAYEQYF. The gene calls are TRBV6-5 and TRBJ2-7; TRBD1 matches at 8 bases. CDR3 size: 15 residues. The J segment lost 2 bases and the V segment lost 7 bases, leaving 10 bases of the junction unmatched. In germline, CDR1 is MNHEY, CDR2 SVGAGI.

The chain uses TRBV12-3 or TRBV12-4 and TRBJ2-1; TRBD2 matches at 8 bases. The length of the CDR3 is 13 residues. V lost 4 bases to trimming and J lost 14 bases; unmatched junction nucleotides: 10. The CDR3 region has the DNA TGTGCCAGCAGTTCCGCCAGCGGGACTAGTAAGTTCTTC. Its translation is CASSSASGTSKFF.

CDR3 in DNA: TGTGCCAGCAGCCAACAGGGAACTTATGGCTACACCTTC. Translation: CASSQQGTYGYTF. The chain couples TRBV12-3 or TRBV12-4 to TRBJ1-2; TRBD1 might be the D (6 bases). The CDR3 is made up of 13 amino acids. V shed 6 bases and J shed 5 bases, with 13 bases lying between them.

The count of this clone is one. The gene calls are TRBV25-1 and TRBJ2-7; a possible D gene is TRBD2 (5 bases). Between the trimmed V and J ends, which lost 0 bases and 7 bases, there was a span of 19 bases. The CDR3 contains 16 residues. Germline values: CDR1 MGHDK, CDR2 SYGVNS. CDR3 sequence (DNA): TGTGCCAGCAGTGAATATAAAGGAGGAGAGGGTGGAGAGCAGTACTTC. Translating it yields CASSEYKGGEGGEQYF.

The rearrangement links TRBV2 to TRBJ2-5; 7 positions match TRBD1. Germline V gene data show CDR1 as SNHLY and CDR2 as FYNNEI. V dropped 3 bases and J dropped 1; count of bases not matched to a gene: 2. The CDR3 is 14 amino acids. The CDR3 loop is CASSEDRTQETQYF. DNA for the CDR3: TGTGCCAGCAGTGAGGACAGGACCCAAGAGACCCAGTACTTC.

V gene TRBV7-9 combines with J gene TRBJ1-2; D unclear. Trimming removed 3 bases at V and 8 bases at J, with 10 bases between. CDR1 is SEHNR and CDR2 is FQNEAQ in the germline V gene (reference sequence). The CDR3 runs to 12 residues. CDR3: CASSFDGGGYTF. Written as DNA, the CDR3 is TGTGCCAGCAGCTTCGACGGCGGGGGCTACACCTTC.

CDR3 sequence (DNA): TGTGCCAGCAGCTTCGGGACTAGTCTTGGTGATACGCAGTATTTT. Its protein product is CASSFGTSLGDTQYF. V and J are TRBV3-1 (or the pseudogene TRBV3-2) and TRBJ2-3; 8 nucleotides agree with TRBD2. The CDR3 extends over 15 amino acids. Germline lookup yields CDR1 LGHDT and CDR2 YNNKEL (reference sequence). V shed 5 bases and J 6 bases; nucleotides not matched to a gene: 10.

In this sample, this clone turned up a few times. The chain is built from TRBV11-2 and TRBJ1-6, with D possibly matching TRBD1 (5 bases). Between the trimmed V and J ends, which lost 7 bases and 10 bases, there was a span of 17 bases. CDR1 SGHAT and CDR2 FQNNGV come from the germline V gene. CDR3 length: 14 residues. The CDR3: CASTYREGWSPLHF. CDR3 DNA sequence: TGTGCCAGCACCTACCGGGAGGGGTGGTCACCCCTCCACTTT.

The rearrangement links TRBV5-1 to TRBJ2-7, with a weak D call TRBD1 (6 bases). Germline CDR1 reads SGHRS; CDR2 reads YFSETQ. V lost 3 bases and J 5 bases, leaving 12 bases between the germline ends. The CDR3 runs 13 residues. CDR3 loop: CASSSQGINEQYF. The DNA of the CDR3 is TGCGCCAGCAGCTCACAGGGTATCAACGAGCAGTACTTC.

The chain combines TRBV5-4 with TRBJ2-5, with TRBD2 identical over 11 bases. There are 15 residues in the CDR3. Germline V gives CDR1 SGHNT, CDR2 YYREEE (reference sequence). Trimming took 2 bases from V and 4 from J; bases not matched to a gene: 4. The CDR3 bases are TGTGCCAGCAGCTTAATAGGGACTAGCGGAGAGACCCAGTACTTC. This codes for CASSLIGTSGETQYF.

The V call is TRBV4-1, the J call TRBJ1-1; D unclear. The germline V and J ends were trimmed by 6 bases and 4 bases, with 21 bases remaining between them. CDR1 MGHRA and CDR2 YSYEKL come from the germline V gene. The CDR3 loop spans 16 amino acids. The CDR3 DNA reads TGCGCCAGCAGAGTCCAACCAGGAAGAATAGGCACTGAAGCTTTCTTT. Amino acids: CASRVQPGRIGTEAFF.

The chain uses TRBV18 and TRBJ1-6; 7 bases agree with TRBD1. J was trimmed by 3 bases and V by 6 bases; bases with no gene match: 11. CDR1 and CDR2 (germline): KGHSH, LQKENI. This CDR3 spans 17 amino acids. The CDR3 spells CASSLGDSFLYNSPLHF. CDR3 DNA sequence: TGTGCCAGCTCTCTAGGGGACAGTTTTCTCTATAATTCACCCCTCCACTTT.

V gene TRBV3-1 (or the pseudogene TRBV3-2) combines with J gene TRBJ1-1; no clear D gene. V was cut by 1 base and J by 8 bases, with 8 bases left in between. Germline V gives CDR1 LGHDT, CDR2 YNNKEL (reference sequence). The CDR3 totals 12 residues. The CDR3 loop is CASSQVEEEAFF. The CDR3 DNA is TGTGCCAGCAGCCAAGTTGAGGAAGAAGCTTTCTTT.

The CDR3 here is CASGVRGGSYNEQFF. DNA for the CDR3: TGTGCCAGTGGAGTGAGGGGGGGCTCCTACAATGAGCAGTTCTTC. The V and J genes are TRBV2 and TRBJ2-1; TRBD2 might be the D (7 bases). The V gene lost 9 bases and the J gene lost 0 bases, with 15 bases spanning the gap. The CDR3 runs 15 residues. Germline CDR1 reads SNHLY; CDR2 reads FYNNEI.

The CDR3 is CASSVMAGNTEAFF. CDR3 nucleotides: TGCGCCAGCAGTGTAATGGCAGGGAACACTGAAGCTTTCTTT. This sequence joins TRBV10-1 and TRBJ1-1; D is unclear. The CDR3 spans 14 residues. Trimming left V 4 bases short and J 1 base short, with 10 bases between. CDR1 is WNHNN, CDR2 SYGVQD, per germline (reference sequence).

This clone was found once. V gene TRBV5-6 combines with J gene TRBJ1-6, with 10 bases identical to TRBD1. The length of the CDR3 is 15 residues. In germline, CDR1 is SGHDT, CDR2 YYEEEE. The ends lost 2 bases at V and 8 bases at J; junction bases unmatched: 4. CDR3 protein: CASSLSGTGDSPLHF. In DNA, the CDR3 is TGTGCCAGCAGCTTATCCGGGACAGGGGATTCACCCCTCCACTTT.